This T cell receptor (beta chain) was identified during a study of OX40 agonist ivuxolimab in advanced cancers. Study-wide points: Clonal expansion among partial responders at 0.1-3.0 mg/kg ranked near the lowest. Normalized T-cell clonal expansion was also low in a subset of nonresponders. Circulating CD4+ and CD8+ T cells showed clonal expansion by week 6 at 0.1 to 3.0 mg/kg.

The method was immunoSEQ multiplex PCR; TCRdb's version includes in-frame clones alone and lacks a portion of them. The profile shows nearly 85,000 clones, less than 90% of them singletons. As for this clone: Its specificity is unknown.

This receptor was obtained from an adult with an advanced solid tumor such as melanoma, head and neck, liver or kidney cancer. The starting material was CD4+ or CD8+ T cells sorted from blood, obtained in a trial of the OX40 agonist ivuxolimab.

The CDR3 region has the DNA TGTGCCAGCAGTTCCCAGGGGGAGGCATTCACAGATACGCAGTATTTT. Its protein product is CASSSQGEAFTDTQYF. The J gene is TRBJ2-3, the V gene TRBV27, with TRBD1 as a possible D gene (7 bases). CDR3 length: 16 residues. Germline V CDR1 and CDR2: MNHEY, SMNVEV (reference sequence). Trimming left V 4 bases short and J 2 bases short, with 16 bases between.